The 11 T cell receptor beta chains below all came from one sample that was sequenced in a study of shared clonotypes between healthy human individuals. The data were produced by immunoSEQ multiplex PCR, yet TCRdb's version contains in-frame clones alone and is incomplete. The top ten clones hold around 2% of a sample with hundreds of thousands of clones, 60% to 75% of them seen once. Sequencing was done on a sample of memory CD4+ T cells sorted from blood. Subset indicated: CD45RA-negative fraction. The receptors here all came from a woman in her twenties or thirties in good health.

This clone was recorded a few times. This chain's CDR3 is CTPTRGNEQFF. Here the CDR3 DNA reads TGCACCCCGACTAGGGGAAATGAGCAGTTCTTC. This chain joins TRBV20-1 and TRBJ2-1; tentative D call: TRBD2 (6 bases). CDR3 length: 11 residues. Germline V gene data show CDR1 as DFQATT and CDR2 as SNEGSKA (reference sequence).

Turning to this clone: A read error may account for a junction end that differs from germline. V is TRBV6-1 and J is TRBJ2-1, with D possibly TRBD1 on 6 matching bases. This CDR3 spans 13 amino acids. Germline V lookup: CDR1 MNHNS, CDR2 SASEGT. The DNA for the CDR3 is TGTGCCAGCAGTGAAATTTTGGGAACAGGGCCGCTCTTC. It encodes CASSEILGTGPLF.

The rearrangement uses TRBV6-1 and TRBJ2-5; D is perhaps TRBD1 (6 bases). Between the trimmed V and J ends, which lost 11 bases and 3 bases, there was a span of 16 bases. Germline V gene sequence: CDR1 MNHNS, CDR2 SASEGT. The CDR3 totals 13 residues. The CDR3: CAYSTGPKETQYF. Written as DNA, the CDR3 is TGTGCCTACTCTACAGGGCCAAAAGAGACCCAGTACTTC.

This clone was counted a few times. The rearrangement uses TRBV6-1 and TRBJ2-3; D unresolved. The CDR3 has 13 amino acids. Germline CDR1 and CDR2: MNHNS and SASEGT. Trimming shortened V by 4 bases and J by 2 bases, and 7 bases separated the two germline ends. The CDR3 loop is CASSGALTDTQYF. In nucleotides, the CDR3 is TGTGCCAGCAGTGGGGCCCTCACAGATACGCAGTATTTT.

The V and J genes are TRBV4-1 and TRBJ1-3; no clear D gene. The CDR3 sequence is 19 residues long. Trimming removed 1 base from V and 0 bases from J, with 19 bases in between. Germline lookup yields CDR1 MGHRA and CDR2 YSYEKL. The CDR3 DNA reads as TGCGCCAGCAGCCAAGGTATCGGCAAGGTCAAGAGCTCTGGAAACACCATATATTTT. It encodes CASSQGIGKVKSSGNTIYF.

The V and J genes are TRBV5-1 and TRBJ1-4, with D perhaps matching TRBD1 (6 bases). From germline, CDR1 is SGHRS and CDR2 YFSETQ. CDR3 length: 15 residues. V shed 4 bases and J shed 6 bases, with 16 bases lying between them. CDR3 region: CASSGSGEGYEKLFF. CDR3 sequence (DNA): TGCGCCAGCAGCGGATCAGGGGAGGGGTATGAAAAACTGTTTTTT.

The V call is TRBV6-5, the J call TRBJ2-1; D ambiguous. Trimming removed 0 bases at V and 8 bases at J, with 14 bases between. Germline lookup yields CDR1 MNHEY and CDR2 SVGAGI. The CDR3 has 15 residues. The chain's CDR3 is CASSYSSWTQDEQFF. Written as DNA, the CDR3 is TGTGCCAGCAGTTACTCGAGTTGGACCCAGGATGAGCAGTTCTTC.

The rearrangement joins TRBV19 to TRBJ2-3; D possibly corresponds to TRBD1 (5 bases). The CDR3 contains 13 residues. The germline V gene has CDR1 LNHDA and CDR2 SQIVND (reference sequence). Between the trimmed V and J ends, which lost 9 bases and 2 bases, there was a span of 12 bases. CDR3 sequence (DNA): TGTGCCAGCGGACATTCTCACACAGATACGCAGTATTTT. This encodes CASGHSHTDTQYF. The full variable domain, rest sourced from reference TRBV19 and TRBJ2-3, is DGGITQSPKYLFRKEGQNVTLSCEQNLNHDAMYWYRQDPGQGLRLIYYSQIVNDFQKGDIAEGYSVSREKKESFPLTVTSAQKNPTAFYLCASGHSHTDTQYFGPGTRLTVL.

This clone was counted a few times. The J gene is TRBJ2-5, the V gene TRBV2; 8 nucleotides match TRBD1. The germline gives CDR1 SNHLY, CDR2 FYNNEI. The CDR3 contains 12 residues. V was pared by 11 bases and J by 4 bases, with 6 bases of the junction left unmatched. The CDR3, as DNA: TGTGCCGCAGGGGGCGGTGGAGAGACCCAGTACTTC. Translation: CAAGGGGETQYF.

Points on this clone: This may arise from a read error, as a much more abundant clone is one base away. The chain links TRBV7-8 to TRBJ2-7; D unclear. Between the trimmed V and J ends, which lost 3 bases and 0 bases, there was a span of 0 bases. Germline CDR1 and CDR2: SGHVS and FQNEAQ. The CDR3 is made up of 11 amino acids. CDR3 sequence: CASSFSYEQYF. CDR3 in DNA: TGTGCCAGCAGCTTCTCCTACGAGCAGTACTTC. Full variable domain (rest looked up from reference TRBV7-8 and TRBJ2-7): GAGVSQSPRYKVAKRGQDVALRCDPISGHVSLFWYQQALGQGPEFLTYFQNEAQLDKSGLPSDRFFAERPEGSVSTLKIQRTQQEDSAVYLCASSFSYEQYFGPGTRLTVT.

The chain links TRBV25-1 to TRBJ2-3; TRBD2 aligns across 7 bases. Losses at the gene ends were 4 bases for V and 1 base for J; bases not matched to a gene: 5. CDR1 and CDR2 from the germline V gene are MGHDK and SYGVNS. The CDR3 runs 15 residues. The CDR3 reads CASSGGGTRTDTQYF. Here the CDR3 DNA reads TGTGCCAGCAGTGGGGGGGGAACCCGCACAGATACGCAGTATTTT.